The 24 T cell receptor beta chains below were found in one sample sequenced in a study of cytomegalovirus exposure and HLA in healthy donors. 13 Jbeta primers and 60 Vbeta primers were used for the PCR. Using immunoSEQ multiplex PCR, the repertoire was profiled, and TCRdb retains in-frame clones only, with some absent. Among 140,000 to 150,000 clones listed, approximately 80% were seen once. The sample comprised PBMCs. The receptors shown here come from a female donor in good health and CMV-seronegative.

The genes are TRBV18 and TRBJ1-3; 7 bases line up with TRBD1. CDR1 and CDR2 from the germline V gene are KGHSH and LQKENI. The V and J ends lost 0 bases and 5 bases, in that order; junction bases with no gene match: 4. The CDR3 runs to 15 residues. CDR3 coding DNA: TGTGCCAGCTCACCACCGGGGACAGTAAGAAACACCATATATTTT. Its translation is CASSPPGTVRNTIYF.

This clone occurred once. The chain recombines TRBV2 with TRBJ2-5, with 7 bases that match TRBD1. Germline CDR1 SNHLY, CDR2 FYNNEI. CDR3 size: 13 residues. V was pared by 7 bases and J by 2 bases, with 4 bases of the junction left unmatched. In DNA form, the CDR3 reads TGTGCCAGCATTCGGGACAGACAAGAGACCCAGTACTTC. This gives the protein CASIRDRQETQYF.

J is TRBJ2-1 and V is TRBV7-2, with D maybe TRBD1 (6 bases). V was clipped by 1 base and J by 0 bases, with 7 bases between them. CDR1 is SGHTA, CDR2 FQGNSA, per germline. The length of the CDR3 is 15 residues. The chain's CDR3 is CASSLVGGSYNEQFF. The CDR3 coding sequence is TGTGCCAGCAGCTTAGTAGGGGGCTCCTACAATGAGCAGTTCTTC.

The V and J genes are TRBV28 and TRBJ1-2, with 10 positions matching TRBD1. The ends lost 6 bases at V and 5 bases at J; junction bases unmatched: 15. Looked up from germline, CDR1 is MDHEN and CDR2 is SYDVKM. The CDR3 runs 17 residues. This chain's CDR3 is CASSSLGTGEGRYGYTF. The CDR3 coding sequence is TGTGCCAGCAGCTCTCTGGGGACAGGGGAGGGGCGATATGGCTACACCTTC.

V usage is TRBV5-1 and J usage is TRBJ2-5; 9 bases are shared with TRBD1. The better agreement between TRBJ2-7 and the DNA end casts doubt on the J call. Germline loops: CDR1 SGHRS, CDR2 YFSETQ. CDR3 size: 16 residues. Here the CDR3 DNA reads TGCGCCAGCAGCTTGGCTCCGGGACAGGGCCTCTACGAGCAGTACTTC. The encoded protein is CASSLAPGQGLYEQYF.

The chain carries TRBV10-1 and TRBJ2-1; 8 positions match TRBD2. CDR3 length equals 15 residues. The germline V gene encodes CDR1 WNHNN and CDR2 SYGVQD (reference sequence). With 4 bases clipped from V and 2 bases from J, the junction kept 4 bases outside the gene matches. CDR3 residues: CASSVTGGPYNEQFF. As DNA, the CDR3 is TGCGCCAGCAGTGTAACGGGAGGGCCCTACAATGAGCAGTTCTTC.

The rearrangement joins TRBV28 to TRBJ1-2; 7 positions match TRBD1. Germline CDR1 is MDHEN and CDR2 is SYDVKM. With V trimmed by 5 bases and J by 7 bases, 7 bases remained unmatched. The CDR3 covers 13 residues. The CDR3 nucleotides read TGTGCCAGCAGTCTGACAGGGATTGGTGGCTACACCTTC. It yields the protein CASSLTGIGGYTF.

The rearrangement joins TRBV2 to TRBJ1-4; perhaps TRBD1 as D (5 bases). Trimming removed 8 bases from V and 3 bases from J, with 16 bases in between. The CDR3 length is 15 residues. CDR1 is SNHLY and CDR2 is FYNNEI in the germline V gene. CDR3 sequence (DNA): TGTGCCAGCGAGAGGAGACGACAGTCTAATGAAAAACTGTTTTTT. It codes for CASERRRQSNEKLFF.

The rearrangement links TRBV2 to TRBJ1-2; 9 bases line up with TRBD1. The CDR3 sequence is 15 residues long. The V gene end was trimmed by 1 base and the J gene end by 7 bases; junction bases not matched to a gene: 7. CDR1 and CDR2 from the germline V gene are SNHLY and FYNNEI. CDR3 bases: TGTGCCAGCAGTGAAGAACAGGGGGCCTGGCTTGGCTACACCTTC. Translated: CASSEEQGAWLGYTF.

This chain connects TRBV18 to TRBJ2-7; 11 bases line up with TRBD2. The CDR3 spans 14 residues. CDR1 is KGHSH, CDR2 LQKENI, per germline. Losses at the gene ends were 3 bases for V and 2 bases for J; bases not matched to a gene: 0. The CDR3 DNA follows: TGTGCCAGCTCACCTAGCGGGAGGGCCTACGAGCAGTACTTC. Translated: CASSPSGRAYEQYF.

The chain carries TRBV5-1 and TRBJ1-1; D is unclear. This CDR3 comprises 14 residues. Trimming took 1 base from V and 1 from J, leaving 8 bases between them. Germline assignment: CDR1 SGHRS and CDR2 YFSETQ. CDR3 nucleotides: TGCGCCAGCAGCTTGCCTCGGGGGAACACTGAAGCTTTCTTT. Residues: CASSLPRGNTEAFF.

The chain has TRBV25-1 and TRBJ1-5; perhaps TRBD1 as D (5 bases). V lost 8 bases and J 4 bases, leaving 12 bases between the germline ends. Looked up from germline, CDR1 is MGHDK and CDR2 is SYGVNS. This CDR3 has 13 residues. CDR3 DNA: TGTGCCAGCGGTGGGGGGGGGAATCAGCCCCAGCATTTT. As protein: CASGGGGNQPQHF.

J is TRBJ2-4 and V is TRBV6-5; D uncertain. There are 12 residues in the CDR3. The ends were cut back, 6 bases at V and 9 bases at J, with 12 bases in the middle. Germline loops: CDR1 MNHEY, CDR2 SVGAGI. DNA of the CDR3: TGTGCCAGCAGCCCCGTCCCCCCCATTCAGTACTTC. Amino acids: CASSPVPPIQYF.

The rearrangement uses TRBV9 and TRBJ2-7; D remains unclear. CDR1 and CDR2 from the germline V gene are SGDLS and YYNGEE. The ends were cut back, 0 bases at V and 2 bases at J, with 12 bases in the middle. This CDR3 contains 15 residues. The CDR3 DNA reads as TGTGCCAGCAGCGTAGGTGCAGGCGCTACCTACGAGCAGTACTTC. Translated: CASSVGAGATYEQYF. The entire variable domain, with the rest obtained from reference TRBV9 and TRBJ2-7, is as follows: DSGVTQTPKHLITATGQRVTLRCSPRSGDLSVYWYQQSLDQGLQFLIQYYNGEERAKGNILERFSAQQFPDLHSELNLSSLELGDSALYFCASSVGAGATYEQYFGPGTRLTVT.

CDR3 residues: CAWKEETQYF. Here the CDR3 DNA reads TGTGCCTGGAAGGAGGAGACCCAGTACTTC. The chain uses TRBV30 and TRBJ2-5; no firm D call. This CDR3 region has 10 residues. Trimming shortened V by 4 bases and J by 5 bases, and 5 bases separated the two germline ends. Germline lookup yields CDR1 GTSNPN and CDR2 SVGIG (reference sequence).

In nucleotides, the CDR3 is TGTGCCAGCAGCCAGGGGATCGTTGGACGGGACACTGAAGCTTTCTTT. It is translated as CASSQGIVGRDTEAFF. V gene TRBV5-8 combines with J gene TRBJ1-1, with a tentative D call TRBD1 (6 bases). The germline gives CDR1 SGHTS, CDR2 YDEGEE. V was cut by 4 bases and J by 3 bases, with 19 bases left in between. This CDR3 has 16 residues.

Concerning this clone: Other DNA sequences in this sample translate to the same CDR3. This chain joins TRBV27 and TRBJ2-2, with D perhaps TRBD2 (6 bases). The CDR3 spans 13 residues. The germline gives CDR1 MNHEY, CDR2 SMNVEV (reference sequence). V lost 2 bases, J lost 5 bases, and 6 bases lay in between. CDR3 amino acids: CASSLGGTGELFF. CDR3 nucleotide sequence: TGTGCCAGCAGTTTAGGGGGGACCGGGGAGCTGTTTTTT.

The V and J genes are TRBV7-9 and TRBJ2-3, with a weak D call TRBD2 (6 bases). Trimming removed 6 bases from V and 2 bases from J, with 18 bases in between. Germline values: CDR1 SEHNR, CDR2 FQNEAQ (reference sequence). The length of the CDR3 is 16 residues. The CDR3 region has the DNA TGTGCCAGCAGTCCATCAAGACTAGAACCCACAGATACGCAGTATTTT. Translation: CASSPSRLEPTDTQYF.

The rearrangement joins TRBV6-1 to TRBJ2-4, with 15 bases fitting TRBD2. The junction had 6 bases not matched to a gene; V was cut back by 3 bases and J by 9 bases. The CDR3 is 16 residues long. CDR1 MNHNS and CDR2 SASEGT come from the germline V gene. In nucleotides, the CDR3 is TGTGCCAGCAGTGACGGACTAGCGGGGGGGCGAGGCATTCAGTACTTC. It codes for CASSDGLAGGRGIQYF.

V and J are TRBV27 and TRBJ2-7, with TRBD2 matching over 8 bases. V lost 4 bases and J lost 7; bases outside the gene matches: 6. This CDR3 is built from 13 residues. The germline V gene encodes CDR1 MNHEY and CDR2 SMNVEV (reference sequence). This CDR3 is CASSSGGGREQYF. The CDR3 DNA follows: TGTGCCAGCAGTTCTGGCGGGGGGCGGGAGCAGTACTTC.

The rearrangement joins TRBV28 to TRBJ2-7; D may be TRBD1 (6 bases). V was cut by 6 bases and J by 2 bases, with 11 bases left in between. The length of the CDR3 is 13 residues. The germline gives CDR1 MDHEN, CDR2 SYDVKM. The CDR3 DNA is TGTGCCAGCAGCAGACAGGTGGCCTACGAGCAGTACTTC. Translation: CASSRQVAYEQYF.

This chain uses TRBV5-4 with TRBJ2-1; TRBD2 agrees at 11 bases. The ends lost 4 bases at V and 5 bases at J; junction bases unmatched: 11. The length of the CDR3 is 17 residues. Germline CDR1 reads SGHNT; CDR2 reads YYREEE (reference sequence). CDR3 region: CASSKPTSGIVDNEQFF. As DNA, the CDR3 is TGTGCCAGCAGCAAACCGACTAGCGGGATAGTCGACAATGAGCAGTTCTTC.

This clone was found a few times. The chain links TRBV19 to TRBJ1-1; D may be TRBD1 (6 bases). In germline, CDR1 is LNHDA, CDR2 SQIVND (reference sequence). The CDR3 is 13 residues long. Trimming cost V 10 bases and J 1 base, with 13 bases left between them. The CDR3 region is CATSQQGNTEAFF. CDR3 nucleotide sequence: TGTGCCACTTCCCAACAGGGGAACACTGAAGCTTTCTTT. The full variable domain, with the rest looked up from reference TRBV19 and TRBJ1-1, is DGGITQSPKYLFRKEGQNVTLSCEQNLNHDAMYWYRQDPGQGLRLIYYSQIVNDFQKGDIAEGYSVSREKKESFPLTVTSAQKNPTAFYLCATSQQGNTEAFFGQGTRLTVV.

The rearrangement joins TRBV7-5 to TRBJ1-3; TRBD1 was called by the table and not checked on the DNA. TRBV7-5 represents a pseudogene. The CDR3 is made up of 16 amino acids. The CDR3 coding sequence is TGTGCCAGAAGCTTAGACGCAGGACACTTCAGAAACACCATATATTTT. This translates into CARSLDAGHFRNTIYF.